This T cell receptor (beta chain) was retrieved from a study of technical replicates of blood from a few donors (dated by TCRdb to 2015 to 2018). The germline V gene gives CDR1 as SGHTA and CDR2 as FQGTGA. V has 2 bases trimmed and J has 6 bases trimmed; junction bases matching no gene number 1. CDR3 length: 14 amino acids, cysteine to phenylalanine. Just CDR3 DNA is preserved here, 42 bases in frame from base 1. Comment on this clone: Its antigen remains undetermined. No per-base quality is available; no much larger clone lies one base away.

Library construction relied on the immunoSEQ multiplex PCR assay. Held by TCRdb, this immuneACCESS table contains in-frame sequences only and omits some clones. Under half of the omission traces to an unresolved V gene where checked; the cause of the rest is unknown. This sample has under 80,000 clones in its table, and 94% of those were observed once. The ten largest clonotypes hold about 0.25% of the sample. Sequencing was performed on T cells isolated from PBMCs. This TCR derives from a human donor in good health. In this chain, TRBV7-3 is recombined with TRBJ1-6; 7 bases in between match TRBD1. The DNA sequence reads TGTGCCAGCAGCTTAGGGACAGCTAATTCACCCCTCCACTTT. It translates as CASSLGTANSPLHF.